Presented here are 28 T cell receptor beta chains from one specimen sequenced in a study of blood T cells in healthy people across ages. For the second PCR, which ran for about 6 to 11 cycles, a sample-barcoded 5' primer and a J-beta primer mix were used. TCRdb ran MiXCR on the 5' RACE reads and lists one entry per CDR3 protein. The sample lists about 690,000 distinct CDR3 sequences; less than 45% were seen once. Sequenced: blood. These receptors all come from an older man in good health.

This rearrangement joins TRBV27 to TRBJ1-4; TRBD1 matches at 7 bases. The CDR3 extends over 15 amino acids. From germline, CDR1 is MNHEY and CDR2 SMNVEV (reference sequence). Germline trimming cut 6 bases from V and 5 bases from J; bases unmatched to any gene: 9. The CDR3 DNA sequence: TGTGCCAGCAGGACGCCAGGGGGAGGCAATGAAAAACTGTTTTTT. Translation gives CASRTPGGGNEKLFF.

The rearrangement links TRBV5-1 to TRBJ2-1; TRBD1 or TRBD2 may be the D gene (6 bases each). This CDR3 is 14 amino acids long. Trimming cost V 4 bases and J 7 bases, with 15 bases left between them. Germline V CDR1 and CDR2: SGHRS, YFSETQ. CDR3 in amino acids: CASSRLGGNNEQFF. The CDR3 bases are TGCGCCAGCAGCCGACTAGGGGGTAATAATGAGCAGTTCTTC.

This clonotype was observed a handful of times. The V call is TRBV4-1, the J call TRBJ2-1; 9 nucleotides align to TRBD2. Germline CDR1 and CDR2: MGHRA and YSYEKL. Losses at the gene ends were 3 bases for V and 7 bases for J; bases not matched to a gene: 7. This CDR3 is 15 amino acids long. The CDR3 coding sequence is TGCGCCAGCAGCCAGGGGTGGGGACTAGCAAATGAGCAGTTCTTC. Protein: CASSQGWGLANEQFF.

This clonotype was seen a handful of times. The chain joins TRBV7-8 to TRBJ1-5, with TRBD1 matching over 10 bases. With V trimmed by 4 bases and J by 6 bases, 6 bases remained unmatched. The CDR3 totals 15 residues. Germline lookup yields CDR1 SGHVS and CDR2 FQNEAQ. CDR3 sequence: CASSSGDRGGQPQHF. The CDR3 nucleotides read TGTGCCAGCAGCTCGGGGGACAGGGGTGGTCAGCCCCAGCATTTT.

The chain combines TRBV20-1 with TRBJ1-2, with 8 bases identical to TRBD1. V lost 4 bases to trimming and J lost 5 bases; unmatched junction nucleotides: 12. Germline V CDR1 and CDR2: DFQATT, SNEGSKA (reference sequence). This CDR3 is built from 15 residues. DNA of the CDR3: TGCAGTGCTATTCAGGGGGCGCGGACGGGATATGGCTACACCTTC. Protein product: CSAIQGARTGYGYTF.

This clonotype has ten or more counts. This chain joins TRBV5-1 and TRBJ1-2; D remains ambiguous. This CDR3 comprises 13 residues. V was trimmed by 5 bases and J by 7 bases, leaving 15 bases between them. Germline V gene lookup returns CDR1 SGHRS and CDR2 YFSETQ. DNA for the CDR3: TGCGCCAGCAGTGTCAAGGAAGGAGGTGGCTACACCTTC. It translates to CASSVKEGGGYTF.

This clonotype was seen a few times. The chain links TRBV6-2 or TRBV6-3 to TRBJ1-2; D call uncertain. The CDR3 runs to 11 residues. Trimming removed 5 bases at V and 5 bases at J, with 6 bases between. CDR1 and CDR2 from the germline V gene are MNHEY and SVGEGT. The DNA for the CDR3 is TGTGCCAGCAGTGATTATTATGGCTACACCTTC. Protein: CASSDYYGYTF.

The chain links TRBV20-1 to TRBJ2-7; no definite D call. The CDR3 length is 15 residues. Germline CDR1 DFQATT, CDR2 SNEGSKA (reference sequence). Trimming shortened V by 0 bases and J by 3 bases, and 15 bases separated the two germline ends. CDR3 loop: CSARDPENWGYEQYF. The CDR3 coding sequence is TGCAGTGCTAGAGATCCGGAGAACTGGGGCTACGAGCAGTACTTC.

This clonotype showed up just a few times. The chain combines TRBV29-1 with TRBJ2-3; D uncertain. Trimming shortened V by 6 bases and J by 0 bases, and 10 bases separated the two germline ends. The CDR3 sequence is 13 residues long. CDR1 is SQVTM, CDR2 ANQGSEA, per germline. The CDR3 reads CSVRPDSTDTQYF. The CDR3 coding sequence is TGCAGCGTCCGCCCGGACAGCACAGATACGCAGTATTTT.

This clonotype was picked up a small number of times. J is TRBJ2-1 and V is TRBV28; D gene uncertain. This CDR3 contains 16 residues. V shed 1 base and J shed 3 bases, with 13 bases lying between them. Germline values: CDR1 MDHEN, CDR2 SYDVKM. This chain's CDR3 is CASSLSGSGLYNEQFF. For the CDR3, the DNA is TGTGCCAGCAGTTTATCAGGTAGTGGCCTCTACAATGAGCAGTTCTTC.

This rearrangement joins TRBV28 to TRBJ2-7; 12 nucleotides line up with TRBD2. Germline V gives CDR1 MDHEN, CDR2 SYDVKM. The V segment lost 4 bases and the J segment 7 bases; nucleotides outside the gene matches: 14. The CDR3 is 17 amino acids. The CDR3 region has the DNA TGTGCCAGCAGTTCAACTAGCGGGAGGCCGTTGTACAATGAGCAGTACTTC. Its translation: CASSSTSGRPLYNEQYF.

This clonotype was picked up a small number of times. The chain couples TRBV6-6 to TRBJ1-3; D is undetermined. The V and J ends lost 4 bases and 0 bases respectively, with 13 bases between them. The CDR3 has 16 residues. Germline assignment: CDR1 MNHNY and CDR2 SVGAGI (reference sequence). The CDR3 DNA follows: TGTGCCAGCAGTTCCGTATCTTCATCCTCTGGAAACACCATATATTTT. This translates into CASSSVSSSSGNTIYF.

V gene TRBV11-2 combines with J gene TRBJ2-1, with 7 positions matching TRBD2. Per germline, CDR1 SGHAT and CDR2 FQNNGV. The CDR3 sequence is 15 residues long. V shed 5 bases and J 0 bases; nucleotides not matched to a gene: 4. CDR3 loop: CASSRLADSYNEQFF. CDR3 nucleotides: TGTGCCAGCAGCCGTCTAGCGGACTCCTACAATGAGCAGTTCTTC.

This clonotype was seen ten or more times. The rearrangement joins TRBV20-1 to TRBJ2-3, with D possibly TRBD2 on 6 matching bases. The CDR3 loop spans 15 amino acids. Germline values: CDR1 DFQATT, CDR2 SNEGSKA (reference sequence). V shed 4 bases and J shed 2 bases, with 16 bases lying between them. CDR3 sequence reads: CSATPDYRDTDTQYF. CDR3 coding DNA: TGCAGTGCTACCCCGGACTACCGAGACACAGATACGCAGTATTTT.

A few counts support this clonotype. The chain recombines TRBV6-6 with TRBJ2-3; tentative D call: TRBD1 (6 bases). Germline V gene lookup returns CDR1 MNHNY and CDR2 SVGAGI (reference sequence). V was pared by 0 bases and J by 2 bases, with 9 bases between. This CDR3 is built from 15 residues. CDR3 DNA sequence: TGTGCCAGCAGTTACTCGAGACAGGACACAGATACGCAGTATTTT. Amino acids: CASSYSRQDTDTQYF.

This clonotype was observed a handful of times. The chain carries TRBV9 and TRBJ1-2; D remains unclear. V dropped 3 bases and J dropped 4 bases, with 13 bases sitting between them. CDR1 and CDR2 from the germline V gene are SGDLS and YYNGEE. The CDR3 extends over 14 amino acids. The CDR3 loop reads CASSGQRLSYGYTF. The CDR3 DNA reads as TGTGCCAGCAGCGGCCAACGACTGTCCTATGGCTACACCTTC.

Only a few counts were recorded for this clonotype. The chain has TRBV6-1 and TRBJ2-7; 8 positions agree with TRBD1. Trimming removed 3 bases from V and 6 bases from J; junction bases left unmatched: 13. Germline loops: CDR1 MNHNS, CDR2 SASEGT. This CDR3 comprises 16 residues. The CDR3 sequence: CASSDESQGARSEQYF. CDR3 DNA: TGTGCCAGCAGTGATGAAAGTCAGGGGGCGCGGAGCGAGCAGTACTTC.

The chain combines TRBV6-2 or TRBV6-3 with TRBJ1-2, with a possible D match to TRBD1 (5 bases). The V end lost 2 bases, the J end lost 7 bases, and 11 bases lay between the germline ends. CDR1 and CDR2 from the germline V gene are MNHEY and SVGEGT. This CDR3 is built from 13 residues. The CDR3 loop reads CASSYETDCGYTF. CDR3 nucleotides: TGTGCCAGCAGTTACGAGACAGACTGTGGCTACACCTTC.

The J gene is TRBJ2-7, the V gene TRBV14, with TRBD1 as a possible D gene (5 bases). From germline, CDR1 is SGHDN and CDR2 FVKESK. With 0 bases removed from V and 0 bases from J, the gap between germline ends came to 9 bases. The CDR3 consists of 15 residues. This CDR3 is CASSQDRAHSYEQYF. The CDR3 bases are TGTGCCAGCAGCCAAGACAGGGCCCACTCCTACGAGCAGTACTTC.

The CDR3 spells CASSSGTGVYVAQYF. CDR3 nucleotide sequence: TGTGCCAGCAGTTCCGGGACAGGCGTTTACGTGGCCCAGTACTTC. The chain recombines TRBV7-2 with TRBJ2-5; 8 positions match TRBD1. The CDR3 sequence is 15 residues long. Per germline, CDR1 SGHTA and CDR2 FQGNSA. After removal of 6 bases from V and 9 bases from J, the junction contained 15 bases not matched to a gene. Full variable domain (remainder filled in from reference TRBV7-2 and TRBJ2-5): GAGVSQSPSNKVTEKGKDVELRCDPISGHTALYWYRQSLGQGLEFLIYFQGNSAPDKSGLPSDRFSAERTGGSVSTLTIQRTQQEDSAVYLCASSSGTGVYVAQYFGPGTRLLVL.

The rearrangement links TRBV3-1 to TRBJ1-2, with D unclear. Germline V gives CDR1 LGHDT, CDR2 YNNKEL (reference sequence). Trimming shortened V by 1 base and J by 1 base, and 4 bases separated the two germline ends. This CDR3 is 13 amino acids long. CDR3 coding DNA: TGTGCCAGCAGCCAAGCTCATAACTATGGCTACACCTTC. Protein sequence: CASSQAHNYGYTF.

The chain uses TRBV7-3 and TRBJ2-1; a possible D gene is TRBD2 (7 bases). Trimming cost V 1 base and J 8 bases, with 30 bases left between them. This CDR3 contains 20 residues. The germline gives CDR1 SGHTA, CDR2 FQGTGA. This chain's CDR3 is CASSLKGTDPRRGLGHEQFF. CDR3 sequence (DNA): TGTGCCAGCAGCTTAAAGGGGACGGATCCTAGGCGGGGGCTTGGGCATGAGCAGTTCTTC.

In its sample, this clonotype was seen a few times. The chain recombines TRBV6-4 with TRBJ2-7; 7 positions match TRBD1. Germline CDR1 is MRHNA and CDR2 is SNTAGT. V was pared by 6 bases and J by 7 bases, with 12 bases of the junction left unmatched. The CDR3 is made up of 14 amino acids. The CDR3 region is CASSPGTEYNEQYF. DNA for the CDR3: TGTGCCAGCAGCCCAGGGACAGAATACAATGAGCAGTACTTC.

The chain uses TRBV21-1 and TRBJ2-1; the table names TRBD1, a call not compared with the DNA. TRBV21-1 is recorded as a pseudogene. The length of the CDR3 is 17 residues. Written as DNA, the CDR3 is TGTGCCAGCAGCAAAGAGGGCACCCGAGGGGTATACAATGAGCAGTTCTTC. It codes for CASSKEGTRGVYNEQFF.

The genes are TRBV28 and TRBJ2-1, with D tentatively TRBD1 (5 bases). The germline CDR1 and CDR2 sequences are MDHEN and SYDVKM. Trimming took 11 bases from V and 10 from J, leaving 21 bases between them. This CDR3 region has 13 residues. CDR3 residues: CACNFRDPGEQFF. The CDR3 nucleotides are TGTGCCTGTAACTTCCGAGACCCAGGGGAGCAGTTCTTC.

Regarding this clonotype: This may be a read error, as it is one base from a much larger clone. The genes are TRBV7-2 and TRBJ2-7; D is perhaps TRBD1 (6 bases). V was pared by 3 bases and J by 9 bases, with 18 bases between. The CDR3 is made up of 14 amino acids. The germline CDR1 and CDR2 sequences are SGHTA and FQGNSA. The CDR3 is CASSFDQKGVGQYF. Written as DNA, the CDR3 is TGTGCCAGCAGCTTTGACCAAAAGGGGGTAGGGCAGTACTTC.

This rearrangement joins TRBV15 to TRBJ2-7; D is ambiguous. Trimming took off 1 base at V and 4 bases at J, with 8 bases between the two ends. This CDR3 has 13 amino acids. CDR1 is LNHNV and CDR2 is YYDKDF in the germline V gene (reference sequence). CDR3 DNA sequence: TGTGCCACCAGCAGAGGGCTTGGGTACGAGCAGTACTTC. This encodes CATSRGLGYEQYF.

This chain uses TRBV5-1 with TRBJ1-5; D is unclear. Between the trimmed V and J ends, which lost 2 bases and 2 bases, there was a span of 8 bases. This CDR3 spans 14 amino acids. The germline V gene encodes CDR1 SGHRS and CDR2 YFSETQ. CDR3 sequence: CASSLPGRNQPQHF. Here the CDR3 DNA reads TGCGCCAGCAGCTTACCCGGACGCAATCAGCCCCAGCATTTT.